This TCR beta chain was identified during a study of T cell responses to AZD1222 COVID-19 vaccine (dated by TCRdb to the early 2020s). For the wider study: AZD1222 recipients whose second dose came at about 4 weeks and those whose second dose came at about 12 weeks were combined into one group, since spike-specific TCR depth and breadth did not differ between the two schedules. TCR sequencing was performed for over 230 trial participants, of whom around 200 were given two doses of AZD1222 and roughly 25 were given two doses of MenACWY control vaccine. Trial participants were enrolled by age into 18-55, 56-69 and 70-plus year subgroups, with around 150, 28 and 57 TCR-sequenced participants respectively.

Of note for this clone: Its cognate antigen has yet to be identified. Base-call qualities are not available, and no considerably larger clone is one nucleotide away.

The CDR3 regions of human TCRbeta chains were subjected to immunosequencing. As for the authors' bioinformatics: TCRs in the repertoires were compared against a reference library of SARS-CoV-2-specific TCRs that had been generated with the MIRA antigen-specificity platform. Breadth was defined as the fraction of unique TCRs that were SARS-CoV-2-associated, and depth was defined as the fraction of total T cells that were SARS-CoV-2-associated. Using the MIRA data, each spike-specific TCR was assigned both to the spike region to which the TCR was reactive and to a CD4 or CD8 class. Log10-transformed breadth and depth values were compared by one-way ANOVA with Sidak's multiple comparisons tests. TCRdb obtained this table from immuneACCESS and retained in-frame rearrangements with V and J assigned. These tables miss some clones; where compared with another copy, unresolved V genes account for less than half of the shortfall, and the remainder is unexplained. That table gives V, J and clone size, and the DNA gave D and trimming. The sample table holds over 120,000 clones, of which 92% were seen once. About 1.9% of the sample comes from the top ten.

The time point tag for this specimen amounts to: baseline before first vaccination. Vaccinee samples were obtained from the UK trials COV001 and COV002, which included a single-blind randomized controlled phase 2/3 trial of AZD1222 (ChAdOx1 nCoV-19) in healthy adults. For TCRbeta chain sequencing, PBMC samples from trial participants were taken at day 0 and at day 28 after the second dose. Study-wide findings and limitations: A significant rise in spike-specific TCR breadth and depth was observed after two AZD1222 doses relative to day 0 and relative to MenACWY recipients. Because no day 14 peak-response samples were available, the repertoires could be characterized only after the peak T cell response. CD4 TCRs associated with the vaccine covered the entire spike protein, and the dominant responses were in regions 160-218 and 743-854. In the small 56-69-year group, the increase in depth fell short of significance, most likely because of low power. Conclusions about previously exposed vaccinees are limited, since just five to seven AZD1222 recipients were seropositive for SARS-CoV-2 at baseline. Participants were mostly white British and included more females than males, and it was suggested by the authors that clonal diversity may have been underestimated. Reportedly, almost half of the unique spike-specific TCRs recognized epitopes lying outside the regions that are mutated in the B.1.351 and B.1.1.7 variants.

CDR1 LNHDA and CDR2 SQIVND were looked up in the germline V gene (reference sequence). The CDR3, from cysteine to phenylalanine, totals 14 residues. Of the read, only the CDR3 DNA is kept; its 42 bases are in frame from base 1. Trimming leaves V shorter by 2 bases and J shorter by 4 bases, with the junction holding 4 bases beyond the gene matches. The receptor was derived from an adult in good health. The rearrangement combines TRBV19 with TRBJ1-1, with 7 bases matching TRBD1. Sequencing used peripheral blood, obtained on day 0 of AZD1222 vaccination. The DNA sequence is given as TGTGCCAGTAGTATAAGGGGGCGCGGCACTGAAGCTTTCTTT. It encodes CASSIRGRGTEAFF.